Described below is a single TCR beta chain sequence and its context. Individually, cDNA molecules had unique molecular identifiers attached to them. MiXCR, applied by TCRdb to the 5' RACE reads, yields one record per CDR3 protein. The sample lists under 140,000 distinct CDR3 sequences, over 10% occurring once. The entry originates in a study of early T cells in non-severe SARS-CoV-2 infection. The CDR3 loop spans 15 amino acids. V was shortened by 0 bases and J by 8 bases, with 12 bases between the two germline ends. Germline-derived CDR1 and CDR2 are SGHRS and YFSETQ. The clonotype was recovered from an adult who was a healthcare worker with PCR-confirmed SARS-CoV-2 infection or an uninfected control (not recorded which). The starting material was whole blood, obtained at baseline. The rearrangement links TRBV5-1 to TRBJ1-6; D is uncertain. The CDR3 DNA reads as TGCGCCAGCAGCTTGGGATACTCTGGGGATTCACCCCTCCACTTT. Protein product: CASSLGYSGDSPLHF.